The text below deals with one T cell receptor (beta chain). Repertoires were generated with immunoSEQ multiplex PCR, while TCRdb's copy carries only in-frame clones and drops some. The sample includes 300,000 to 450,000 clones, around 87% seen only once; the top ten take 1.3%. Germline CDR1 reads GTSNPN; CDR2 reads SVGIG (reference sequence). The CDR3 has 15 amino acids. The germline V and J ends were trimmed by 3 bases and 5 bases, with 20 bases remaining between them. This specimen belongs to a study of blood T cell repertoires in COVID-19. This receptor was taken from a young man who had recovered from COVID-19. V and J are TRBV30 and TRBJ2-7, with D maybe TRBD1 (5 bases). Sequences were obtained from PBMCs or T cells enriched from blood (not recorded which). This CDR3 is CAWSRRGLGRDEQYF. CDR3 DNA: TGTGCCTGGAGCCGAAGGGGTTTGGGTCGAGACGAGCAGTACTTC. The full variable domain, with the rest looked up from reference TRBV30 and TRBJ2-7, is SQTIHQWPATLVQPVGSPLSLECTVEGTSNPNLYWYRQAAGRGLQLLFYSVGIGQISSEVPQNLSASRPQDRQFILSSKKLLLSDSGFYLCAWSRRGLGRDEQYFGPGTRLTVT.